In this sample, the clone carrying this T cell receptor (beta chain) turned up many times. Researchers took RNA transcripts and amplified TCR beta CDR3 regions from them. HTBI-primed first-round RT-PCR preceded second-round multiplex PCR. TCRdb called the multiplex PCR reads again in MiXCR, with one record for every CDR3 protein. The sample consists of 150,000 to 200,000 distinct CDR3 sequences, just under 40% of them appearing once. These data come from a study of Graves' ophthalmopathy and Graves' hyperthyroidism. The receptor comes from a man aged 25-45 years with Graves' ophthalmopathy. Sequenced material: peripheral blood.

CDR3 bases: TGTGCCTGGAGTGCGCAGGGGGCGATTCAGCCCCAGCATTTT. Its translation is CAWSAQGAIQPQHF. The chain has TRBV30 and TRBJ1-5; TRBD1 aligns across 8 bases. J was trimmed by 6 bases and V by 1 base; bases with no gene match: 5. The germline gives CDR1 GTSNPN, CDR2 SVGIG (reference sequence). This CDR3 comprises 14 residues.